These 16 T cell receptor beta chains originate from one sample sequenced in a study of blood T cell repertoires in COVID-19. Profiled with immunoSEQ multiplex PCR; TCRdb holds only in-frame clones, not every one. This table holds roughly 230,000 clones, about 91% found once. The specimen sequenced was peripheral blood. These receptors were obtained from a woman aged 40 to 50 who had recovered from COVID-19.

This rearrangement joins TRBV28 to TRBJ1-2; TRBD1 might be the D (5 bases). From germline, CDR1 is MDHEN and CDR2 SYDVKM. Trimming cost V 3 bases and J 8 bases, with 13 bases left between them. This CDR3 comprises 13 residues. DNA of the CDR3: TGTGCCAGCAGTTTGATCGGGGGTGGAGGCTACACCTTC. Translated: CASSLIGGGGYTF.

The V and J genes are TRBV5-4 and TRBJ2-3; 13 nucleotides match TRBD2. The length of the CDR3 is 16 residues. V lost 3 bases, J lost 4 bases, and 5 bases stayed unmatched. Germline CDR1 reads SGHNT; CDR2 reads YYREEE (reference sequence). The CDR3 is CASSSELAGGADTQYF. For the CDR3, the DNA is TGTGCCAGCAGCTCTGAACTAGCGGGGGGGGCAGATACGCAGTATTTT.

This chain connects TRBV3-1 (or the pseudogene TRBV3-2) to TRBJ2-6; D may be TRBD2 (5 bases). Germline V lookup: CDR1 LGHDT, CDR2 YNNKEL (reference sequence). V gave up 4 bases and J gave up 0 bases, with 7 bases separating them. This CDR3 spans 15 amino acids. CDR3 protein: CASSPGLSGANVLTF. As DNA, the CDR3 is TGTGCCAGCAGCCCTGGACTCTCTGGGGCCAACGTCCTGACTTTC.

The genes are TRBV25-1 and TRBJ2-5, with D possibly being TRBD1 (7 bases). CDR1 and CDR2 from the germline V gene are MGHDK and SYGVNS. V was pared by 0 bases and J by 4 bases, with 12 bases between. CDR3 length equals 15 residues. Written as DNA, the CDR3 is TGTGCCAGCAGTGAATATAGACAGGGAGGAGAGACCCAGTACTTC. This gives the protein CASSEYRQGGETQYF.

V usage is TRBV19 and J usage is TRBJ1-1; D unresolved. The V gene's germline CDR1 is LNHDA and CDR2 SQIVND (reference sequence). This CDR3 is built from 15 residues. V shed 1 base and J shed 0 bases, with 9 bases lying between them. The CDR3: CASSIGGVLNTEAFF. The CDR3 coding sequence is TGTGCCAGTAGTATAGGCGGGGTCTTGAACACTGAAGCTTTCTTT.

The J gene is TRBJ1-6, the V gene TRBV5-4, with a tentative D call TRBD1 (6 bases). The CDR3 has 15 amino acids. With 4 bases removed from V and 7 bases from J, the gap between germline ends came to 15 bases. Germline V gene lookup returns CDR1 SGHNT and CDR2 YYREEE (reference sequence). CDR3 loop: CASSMGGEFNSPLHF. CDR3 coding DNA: TGTGCCAGCAGCATGGGGGGCGAATTCAATTCACCCCTCCACTTT.

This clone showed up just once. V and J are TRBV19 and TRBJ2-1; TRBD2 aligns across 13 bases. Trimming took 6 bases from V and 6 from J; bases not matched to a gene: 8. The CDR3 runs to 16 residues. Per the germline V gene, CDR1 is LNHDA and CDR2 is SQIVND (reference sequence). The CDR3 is CASRAKGLAGVNEQFF. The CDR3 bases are TGTGCCAGTAGGGCTAAAGGACTAGCGGGAGTCAATGAGCAGTTCTTC.

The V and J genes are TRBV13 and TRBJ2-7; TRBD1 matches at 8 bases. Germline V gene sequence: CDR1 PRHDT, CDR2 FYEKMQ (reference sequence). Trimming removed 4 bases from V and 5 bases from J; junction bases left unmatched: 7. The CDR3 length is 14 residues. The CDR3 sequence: CASSSRQGTDEQYF. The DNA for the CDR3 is TGTGCCAGCAGCTCCCGACAGGGGACCGACGAGCAGTACTTC. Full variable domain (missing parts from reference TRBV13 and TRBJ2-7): AAGVIQSPRHLIKEKRETATLKCYPIPRHDTVYWYQQGPGQDPQFLISFYEKMQSDKGSIPDRFSAQQFSDYHSELNMSSLELGDSALYFCASSSRQGTDEQYFGPGTRLTVT.

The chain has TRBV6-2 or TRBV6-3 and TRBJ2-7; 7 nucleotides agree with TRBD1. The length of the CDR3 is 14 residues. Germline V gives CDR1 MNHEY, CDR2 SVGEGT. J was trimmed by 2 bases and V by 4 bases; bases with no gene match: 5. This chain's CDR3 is CASSSGTDPYEQYV. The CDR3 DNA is TGTGCCAGCAGTTCGGGGACAGACCCCTACGAGCAGTACGTC.

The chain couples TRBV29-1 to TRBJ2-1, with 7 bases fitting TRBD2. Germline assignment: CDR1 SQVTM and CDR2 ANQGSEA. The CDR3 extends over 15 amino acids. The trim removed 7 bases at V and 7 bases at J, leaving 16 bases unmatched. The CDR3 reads CSGSRGGGTGNEQFF. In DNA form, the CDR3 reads TGCAGCGGCTCCCGTGGGGGGGGGACTGGGAATGAGCAGTTCTTC.

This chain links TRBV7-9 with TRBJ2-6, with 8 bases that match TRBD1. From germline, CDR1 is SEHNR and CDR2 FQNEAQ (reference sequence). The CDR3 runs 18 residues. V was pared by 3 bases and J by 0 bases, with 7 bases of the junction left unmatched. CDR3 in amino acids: CASSFLGTGVSGANVLTF. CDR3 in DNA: TGTGCCAGCAGCTTCTTAGGGACAGGAGTCTCTGGGGCCAACGTCCTGACTTTC. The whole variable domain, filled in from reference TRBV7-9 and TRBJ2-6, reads DTGVSQNPRHKITKRGQNVTFRCDPISEHNRLYWYRQTLGQGPEFLTYFQNEAQLEKSRLLSDRFSAERPKGSFSTLEIQRTEQGDSAMYLCASSFLGTGVSGANVLTFGAGSRLTVL.

The CDR3 protein is CASSLVSDLTYEQYV. The DNA of the CDR3 is TGTGCCAGCAGCCTGGTCAGCGATCTAACTTACGAGCAGTACGTC. The chain combines TRBV7-2 with TRBJ2-7; unclear D gene. Germline lookup yields CDR1 SGHTA and CDR2 FQGNSA. V dropped 5 bases and J dropped 4 bases, with 18 bases sitting between them. CDR3 length: 15 residues.

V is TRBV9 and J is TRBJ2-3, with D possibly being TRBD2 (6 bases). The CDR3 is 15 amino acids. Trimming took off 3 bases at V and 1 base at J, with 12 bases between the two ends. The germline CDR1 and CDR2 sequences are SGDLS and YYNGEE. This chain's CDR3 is CASSERLVGTDTQYF. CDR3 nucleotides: TGTGCCAGCAGCGAGAGACTAGTTGGCACAGATACGCAGTATTTT.

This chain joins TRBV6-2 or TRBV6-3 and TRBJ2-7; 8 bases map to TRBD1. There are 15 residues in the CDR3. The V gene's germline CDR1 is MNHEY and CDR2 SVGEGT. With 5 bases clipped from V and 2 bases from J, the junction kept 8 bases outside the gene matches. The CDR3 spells CASSPRTGRPYEQYV. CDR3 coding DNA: TGTGCCAGCAGTCCCAGGACAGGGCGCCCCTACGAGCAGTACGTC.

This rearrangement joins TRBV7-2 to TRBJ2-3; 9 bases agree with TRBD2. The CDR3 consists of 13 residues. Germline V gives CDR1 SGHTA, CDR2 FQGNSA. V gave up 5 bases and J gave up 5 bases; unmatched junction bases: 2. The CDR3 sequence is CASSRTSVDTQYF. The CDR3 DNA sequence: TGTGCCAGCAGCAGGACTAGCGTAGATACGCAGTATTTT. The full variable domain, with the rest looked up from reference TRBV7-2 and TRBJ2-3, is GAGVSQSPSNKVTEKGKDVELRCDPISGHTALYWYRQSLGQGLEFLIYFQGNSAPDKSGLPSDRFSAERTGGSVSTLTIQRTQQEDSAVYLCASSRTSVDTQYFGPGTRLTVL.

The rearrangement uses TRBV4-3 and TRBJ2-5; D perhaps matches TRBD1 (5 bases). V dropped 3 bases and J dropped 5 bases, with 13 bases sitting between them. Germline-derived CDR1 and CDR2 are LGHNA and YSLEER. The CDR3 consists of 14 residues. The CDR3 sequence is CASSHNTGGETQYF. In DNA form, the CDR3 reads TGCGCCAGCAGCCATAATACAGGTGGGGAGACCCAGTACTTC.